The clone carrying this T cell receptor (beta chain) was observed many times. These data are taken from a study of human T cells and chemical hapten exposure. Time point reported: healthy volunteer bleed at 6 weeks. It was from unfractionated whole blood that total RNA was extracted. This CDR3 contains 14 residues. Looked up from germline, CDR1 is SQVTM and CDR2 is ANQGSEA. V was clipped by 4 bases and J by 0 bases, with 9 bases between them. One entry per CDR3 protein results from TCRdb running MiXCR on the RACE reads. The profile covers fewer than 50,000 distinct CDR3 sequences, with 3.7% appearing a single time and 5.6% taken by the ten largest.

The receptor was derived from a human donor in good health. Some clones in this sample may be carry-over from other donors' samples. Sequenced input: whole blood. The gene calls are TRBV29-1 and TRBJ2-2; D not resolved. CDR3 loop: CSVARLSNTGELFF. The CDR3 coding sequence is TGCAGCGTTGCAAGACTTTCGAACACCGGGGAGCTGTTTTTT.